The present T cell receptor (beta chain) was sequenced within a study of cytomegalovirus exposure and HLA in healthy donors. The CDR3 covers 13 residues. Germline V gives CDR1 SGHRS, CDR2 YFSETQ. Between the trimmed V and J ends, which lost 0 bases and 3 bases, there was a span of 7 bases. Primers for the PCR totalled 60 Vbeta and 13 Jbeta. Using immunoSEQ multiplex PCR, the repertoire was profiled, and TCRdb retains in-frame clones only, with some absent. The sample shows about 190,000 clones, around 90% of them seen only once. Turning to this clone: Its target is not known. Different DNA sequences within this sample yield the same CDR3.

Study-level results: In an earlier analysis, productive rearrangement rates for most beta V segments clustered near 87% or 30%. According to the study, around 180 TCR beta chains were cytomegalovirus-associated.

The chain carries TRBV5-1 and TRBJ2-7, with D possibly matching TRBD1 (5 bases). Input material: PBMCs. The clonotype comes from a woman younger than 30 in good health and CMV-seronegative. CDR3 nucleotide sequence: TGCGCCAGCAGCTTGGGACAGAGCTACGAGCAGTACTTC. Translated, it gives CASSLGQSYEQYF.